The 2 T cell receptor beta chains presented below share a single source sample, sequenced in a study of T cells in Graves' hyperthyroidism and ophthalmopathy. Using RNA transcripts as the source, TCR beta CDR3 regions were amplified. HTBI primers were used for first-round RT-PCR of the TCR CDR3. TCRdb analysed the multiplex PCR reads with MiXCR anew, one entry per CDR3 protein. Among about 510,000 distinct CDR3 sequences, 46% were seen once, and the ten largest hold about 45%. Sequenced input: peripheral blood or thyroid tissue (not recorded which). The receptor source for this set is an adult woman with Graves' disease, either hyperthyroidism or ophthalmopathy (not recorded which).

This clonotype was recorded many times. This chain links TRBV11-3 with TRBJ2-7; a weak D match, TRBD1 (5 bases). Germline V gene data show CDR1 as SGHNT and CDR2 as YENEEA. The CDR3 length is 13 residues. V was clipped by 4 bases and J by 6 bases, with 13 bases between them. The CDR3 bases are TGTGCCAGCAGCTCAACAGGTGGGGTCGAGCAGTACTTC. This translates into CASSSTGGVEQYF.

With respect to this clonotype: The CDR3 does not close with the conserved phenylalanine or tryptophan, likely indicating a read error. This chain joins TRBV29-1 and TRBJ2-7; 11 nucleotides match TRBD2. CDR3 length: 13 residues. J was trimmed by 6 bases and V by 6 bases; bases with no gene match: 7. Germline V lookup: CDR1 SQVTM, CDR2 ANQGSEA. CDR3 bases: TGCAGCGTAGTTAGCGGGAGGGCCTTCGAGCAGTACCTT. It yields the protein CSVVSGRAFEQYL.